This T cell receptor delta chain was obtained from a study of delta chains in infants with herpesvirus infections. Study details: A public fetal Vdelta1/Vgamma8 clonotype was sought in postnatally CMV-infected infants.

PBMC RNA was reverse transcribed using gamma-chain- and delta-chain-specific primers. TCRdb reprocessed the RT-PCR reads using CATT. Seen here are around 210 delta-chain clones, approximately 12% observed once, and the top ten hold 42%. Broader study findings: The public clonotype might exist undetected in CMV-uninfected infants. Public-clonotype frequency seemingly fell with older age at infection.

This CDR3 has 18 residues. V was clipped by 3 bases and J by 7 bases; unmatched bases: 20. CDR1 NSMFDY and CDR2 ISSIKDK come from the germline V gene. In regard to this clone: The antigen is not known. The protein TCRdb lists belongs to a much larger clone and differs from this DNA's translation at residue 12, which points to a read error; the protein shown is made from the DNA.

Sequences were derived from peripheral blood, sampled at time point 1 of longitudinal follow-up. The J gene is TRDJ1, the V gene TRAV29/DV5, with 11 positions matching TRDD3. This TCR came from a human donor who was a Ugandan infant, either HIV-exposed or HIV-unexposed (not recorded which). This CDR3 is CAATHSTLGDKRGGKLIF. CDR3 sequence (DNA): TGTGCAGCAACCCATTCTACACTGGGGGATAAACGGGGAGGTAAACTCATCTTT.